Presented here are 13 T cell receptor beta chains from one specimen sequenced in a study of T cells in tuberculosis. Cells were sorted from thawed PBMC rested overnight and stained with GMM-loaded CD1B tetramer, viability dye and anti-CD3. CD1B tetramers were loaded with Rhodococcus equi-derived C32 glucose monomycolate. The protocol was immunoSEQ multiplex PCR, while the TCRdb copy is restricted to in-frame clones and leaves out a portion. Here the sample spans approximately 88,000 clones, approximately 91% being singletons. The sample consisted of CD1b-GMM tetramer-negative cells sorted from PBMCs. The receptors originated from an adult woman with latent tuberculosis.

The DNA of the CDR3 is TGTGCCAGCAGGGTGGGGACAGCTCAAGAGACCCAGTACTTC. It is translated as CASRVGTAQETQYF. V and J are TRBV6-1 and TRBJ2-5; 7 positions match TRBD1. V lost 6 bases to trimming and J lost 2 bases; unmatched junction nucleotides: 6. Germline V gene data show CDR1 as MNHNS and CDR2 as SASEGT. CDR3 length equals 14 residues.

This clone showed up just once. The chain joins TRBV28 to TRBJ2-3, with TRBD2 as a possible D gene (5 bases). Germline loops: CDR1 MDHEN, CDR2 SYDVKM. This CDR3 is built from 14 residues. Trimming removed 4 bases from V and 6 bases from J, with 14 bases in between. CDR3 in amino acids: CASSSPRSGDTQYF. In DNA, the CDR3 is TGTGCCAGCAGTTCCCCACGTTCGGGGGATACGCAGTATTTT.

A single count supports this clone. This chain connects TRBV5-8 to TRBJ2-3, with a tentative D call TRBD1 (6 bases). V was trimmed by 0 bases and J by 0 bases, leaving 8 bases between them. This CDR3 has 15 amino acids. Per the germline V gene, CDR1 is SGHTS and CDR2 is YDEGEE. CDR3 coding DNA: TGTGCCAGCAGCTTGGGACAGGCCAGCACAGATACGCAGTATTTT. This encodes CASSLGQASTDTQYF. Together with reference TRBV5-8 and TRBJ2-3, the CDR3 gives the full variable domain: EAGVTQSPTHLIKTRGQQATLRCSPISGHTSVYWYQQALGLGLQFLLWYDEGEERNRGNFPPRFSGRQFPNYSSELNVNALELEDSALYLCASSLGQASTDTQYFGPGTRLTVL.

The chain recombines TRBV19 with TRBJ1-2; 10 nucleotides match TRBD1. The CDR3 loop spans 13 amino acids. With V trimmed by 7 bases and J by 6 bases, 5 bases remained unmatched. The germline gives CDR1 LNHDA, CDR2 SQIVND (reference sequence). CDR3 residues: CASKVGTGDGYTF. Here the CDR3 DNA reads TGTGCCAGTAAGGTCGGGACAGGGGATGGCTACACCTTC.

V and J are TRBV30 and TRBJ2-1; D unresolved. The CDR3 covers 12 residues. The germline CDR1 and CDR2 sequences are GTSNPN and SVGIG (reference sequence). V lost 2 bases and J lost 5, with 7 bases in between. The CDR3 spells CAWSQAHNEQFF. The CDR3 DNA reads TGTGCCTGGAGTCAAGCCCACAATGAGCAGTTCTTC.

This rearrangement joins TRBV6-1 to TRBJ2-3; 9 bases line up with TRBD1. V dropped 8 bases and J dropped 0; count of bases not matched to a gene: 6. CDR1 is MNHNS and CDR2 is SASEGT in the germline V gene. The CDR3 has 15 amino acids. CDR3 DNA: TGTGCCAGCCAAACCGGGACAGGGAGCACAGATACGCAGTATTTT. This encodes CASQTGTGSTDTQYF.

The rearrangement links TRBV5-4 to TRBJ2-5; 8 bases match TRBD1. The junction had 4 bases not matched to a gene; V was cut back by 4 bases and J by 2 bases. This CDR3 is built from 14 residues. In germline, CDR1 is SGHNT, CDR2 YYREEE (reference sequence). The CDR3 region is CASSPGQGQETQYF. The CDR3 bases are TGTGCCAGCAGCCCAGGACAGGGACAAGAGACCCAGTACTTC.

The CDR3 DNA reads TGTGCCAGCAGCTTCGGGGGATCGCGAGGAGCGGGGTACGAGCAGTACTTC. Translating it yields CASSFGGSRGAGYEQYF. The V and J genes are TRBV7-9 and TRBJ2-7; 7 bases line up with TRBD2. Germline V lookup: CDR1 SEHNR, CDR2 FQNEAQ (reference sequence). This CDR3 has 17 amino acids. The junction had 15 bases not matched to a gene; V was cut back by 3 bases and J by 4 bases.

V usage is TRBV11-3 and J usage is TRBJ2-1; D is possibly TRBD2 (6 bases). The CDR3 extends over 12 amino acids. Germline lookup yields CDR1 SGHNT and CDR2 YENEEA. V was shortened by 1 base and J by 9 bases, with 7 bases between the two germline ends. The chain's CDR3 is CASSLGRGEQFF. The CDR3 DNA reads as TGTGCCAGCAGCTTAGGGCGGGGTGAGCAGTTCTTC.

V and J are TRBV19 and TRBJ2-2, with 7 positions matching TRBD1. The CDR3 covers 15 residues. After removal of 2 bases from V and 5 bases from J, the junction contained 5 bases not matched to a gene. Germline-derived CDR1 and CDR2 are LNHDA and SQIVND (reference sequence). The CDR3 DNA reads as TGTGCCAGTAGTATAACAGGGGCGTATACCGGGGAGCTGTTTTTT. This encodes CASSITGAYTGELFF.

The DNA for the CDR3 is TGTGCCAGCAGTTACATCAGGGCAGCACAAGAGACCCAGTACTTC. Amino acid sequence: CASSYIRAAQETQYF. The chain uses TRBV6-5 and TRBJ2-5; TRBD1 might be the D (5 bases). Looked up from germline, CDR1 is MNHEY and CDR2 is SVGAGI. Trimming took 2 bases from V and 2 from J, leaving 12 bases between them. There are 15 residues in the CDR3.

The gene calls are TRBV5-6 and TRBJ1-3, with D tentatively TRBD1 (5 bases). The CDR3 loop spans 16 amino acids. The ends were cut back, 1 base at V and 4 bases at J, with 15 bases in the middle. Germline V CDR1 and CDR2: SGHDT, YYEEEE. The CDR3 is CASSLNFGARGNTIYF. The CDR3 DNA sequence: TGTGCCAGCAGCTTGAACTTTGGGGCGAGAGGAAACACCATATATTTT. The full variable domain, its missing parts supplied by reference TRBV5-6 and TRBJ1-3, is DAGVTQSPTHLIKTRGQQVTLRCSPKSGHDTVSWYQQALGQGPQFIFQYYEEEERQRGNFPDRFSGHQFPNYSSELNVNALLLGDSALYLCASSLNFGARGNTIYFGEGSWLTVV.

The chain combines TRBV5-1 with TRBJ1-6; a possible D gene is TRBD1 (5 bases). Germline V gives CDR1 SGHRS, CDR2 YFSETQ. V gave up 7 bases and J gave up 7 bases, with 15 bases separating them. This CDR3 has 14 residues. CDR3 nucleotides: TGCGCCAGCTCCCCCGGGGGTAACAATTCACCCCTCCACTTT. It is translated as CASSPGGNNSPLHF.